This T cell receptor beta chain was sequenced for a study of OX40 agonist ivuxolimab in advanced cancers. The method was immunoSEQ multiplex PCR; TCRdb's version includes in-frame clones alone and lacks a portion of them. The sample yields roughly 60,000 clones, approximately 91% seen once. This CDR3 has 14 residues. In germline, CDR1 is MNHEY, CDR2 SVGAGI. V gave up 6 bases and J gave up 3 bases; unmatched junction bases: 7. This receptor was identified in an adult with an advanced solid tumor such as melanoma, head and neck, liver or kidney cancer. The V gene is TRBV6-5, the J gene TRBJ2-7, with 8 positions matching TRBD1. The sequencing here drew on CD4+ or CD8+ T cells sorted from blood, taken in a trial of the OX40 agonist ivuxolimab. The DNA of the CDR3 is TGTGCCAGCAGCGACCTTGGACAGGGCTACGAGCAGTACTTC. This encodes CASSDLGQGYEQYF.